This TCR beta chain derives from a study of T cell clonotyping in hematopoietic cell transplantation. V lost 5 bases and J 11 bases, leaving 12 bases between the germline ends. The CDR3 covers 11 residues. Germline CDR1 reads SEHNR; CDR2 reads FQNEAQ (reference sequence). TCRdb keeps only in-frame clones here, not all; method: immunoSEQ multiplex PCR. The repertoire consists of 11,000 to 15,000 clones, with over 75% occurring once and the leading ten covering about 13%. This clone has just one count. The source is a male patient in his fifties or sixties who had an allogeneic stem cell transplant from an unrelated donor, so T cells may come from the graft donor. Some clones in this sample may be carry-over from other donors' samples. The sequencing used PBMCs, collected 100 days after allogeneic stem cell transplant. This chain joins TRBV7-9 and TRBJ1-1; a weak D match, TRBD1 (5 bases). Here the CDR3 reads CASSPGPEAFF. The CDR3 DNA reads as TGTGCCAGCAGCCCGGGACCAGAGGCTTTCTTT.